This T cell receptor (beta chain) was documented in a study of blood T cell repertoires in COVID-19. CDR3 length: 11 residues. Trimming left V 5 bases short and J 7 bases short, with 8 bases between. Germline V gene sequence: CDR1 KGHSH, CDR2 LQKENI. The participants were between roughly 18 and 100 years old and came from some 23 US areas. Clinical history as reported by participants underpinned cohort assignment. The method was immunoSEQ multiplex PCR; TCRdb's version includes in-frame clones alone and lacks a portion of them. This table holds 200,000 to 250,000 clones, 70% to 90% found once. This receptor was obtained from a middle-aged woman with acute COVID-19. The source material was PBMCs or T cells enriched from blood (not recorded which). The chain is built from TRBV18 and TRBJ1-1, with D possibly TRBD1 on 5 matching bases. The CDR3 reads CASSSTVEAFF. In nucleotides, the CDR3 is TGTGCCAGCTCATCGACAGTTGAAGCTTTCTTT.